This TCR beta chain was found in a study of beta chain features in type 1 diabetes. The authors reverse transcribed all of the isolated RNA, so sequencing captured expressed TCRB transcripts. The method was immunoSEQ multiplex PCR; TCRdb's version includes in-frame clones alone and lacks a portion of them. The sample records over 100,000 clones, 30% to 40% being singletons. The clonotype originates from a woman under 30 in good health. Sequencing used stem cell memory CD4+ T cells from blood.

The CDR3 nucleotides are TGTGCCAGCAGTTACGCGGGGAAGGGGTTTAGGACTGAAGCTTTCTTT. Residues: CASSYAGKGFRTEAFF. The chain joins TRBV6-5 to TRBJ1-1, with D tentatively TRBD1 (5 bases). CDR3 length: 16 residues. The germline CDR1 and CDR2 sequences are MNHEY and SVGAGI. V lost 2 bases, J lost 5 bases, and 18 bases lay in between.